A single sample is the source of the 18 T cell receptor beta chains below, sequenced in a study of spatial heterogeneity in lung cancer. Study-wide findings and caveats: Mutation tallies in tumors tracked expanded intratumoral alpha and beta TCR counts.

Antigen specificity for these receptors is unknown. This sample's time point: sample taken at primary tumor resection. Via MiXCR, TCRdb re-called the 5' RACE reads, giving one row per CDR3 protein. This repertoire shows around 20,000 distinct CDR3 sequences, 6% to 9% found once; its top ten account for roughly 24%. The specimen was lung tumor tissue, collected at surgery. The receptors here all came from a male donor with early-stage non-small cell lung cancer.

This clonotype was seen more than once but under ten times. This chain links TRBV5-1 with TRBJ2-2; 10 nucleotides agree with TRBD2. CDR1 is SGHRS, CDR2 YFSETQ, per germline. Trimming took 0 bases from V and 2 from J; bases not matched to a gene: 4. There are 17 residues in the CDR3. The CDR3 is CASSLEVAGGNTGELFF. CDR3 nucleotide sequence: TGCGCCAGCAGCTTGGAGGTAGCGGGAGGTAACACCGGGGAGCTGTTTTTT. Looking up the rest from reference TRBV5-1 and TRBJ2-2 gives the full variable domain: KAGVTQTPRYLIKTRGQQVTLSCSPISGHRSVSWYQQTPGQGLQFLFEYFSETQRNKGNFPGRFSGRQFSNSRSEMNVSTLELGDSALYLCASSLEVAGGNTGELFFGEGSRLTVL.

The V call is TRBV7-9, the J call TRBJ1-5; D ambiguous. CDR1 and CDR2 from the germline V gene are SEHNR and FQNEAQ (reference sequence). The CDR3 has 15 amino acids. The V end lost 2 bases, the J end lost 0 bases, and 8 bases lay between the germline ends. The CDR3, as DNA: TGTGCCAGCAGCTTAAGCAGTGATAGCAATCAGCCCCAGCATTTT. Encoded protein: CASSLSSDSNQPQHF.

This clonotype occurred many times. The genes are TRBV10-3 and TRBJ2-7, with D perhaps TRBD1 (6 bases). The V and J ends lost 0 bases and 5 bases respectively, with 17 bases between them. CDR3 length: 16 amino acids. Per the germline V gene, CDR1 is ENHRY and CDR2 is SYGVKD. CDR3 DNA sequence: TGTGCCATCAGTGAGTCGAGGGGGATTAAGTCCGACGAGCAGTACTTC. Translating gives CAISESRGIKSDEQYF.

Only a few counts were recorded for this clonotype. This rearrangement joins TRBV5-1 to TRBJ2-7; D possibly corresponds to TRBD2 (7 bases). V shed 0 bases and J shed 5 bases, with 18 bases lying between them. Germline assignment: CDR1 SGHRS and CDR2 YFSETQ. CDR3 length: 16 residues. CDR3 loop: CASSLGSGGVGNEQYF. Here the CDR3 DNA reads TGCGCCAGCAGCTTGGGATCGGGGGGCGTCGGCAACGAGCAGTACTTC. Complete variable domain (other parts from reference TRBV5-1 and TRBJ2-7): KAGVTQTPRYLIKTRGQQVTLSCSPISGHRSVSWYQQTPGQGLQFLFEYFSETQRNKGNFPGRFSGRQFSNSRSEMNVSTLELGDSALYLCASSLGSGGVGNEQYFGPGTRLTVT.

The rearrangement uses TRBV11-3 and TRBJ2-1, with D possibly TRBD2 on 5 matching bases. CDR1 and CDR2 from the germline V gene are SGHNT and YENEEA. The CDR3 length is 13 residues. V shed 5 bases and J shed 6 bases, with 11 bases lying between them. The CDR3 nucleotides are TGTGCCAGCAGCGGGAGTGGGGTCAATGAGCAGTTCTTC. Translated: CASSGSGVNEQFF.

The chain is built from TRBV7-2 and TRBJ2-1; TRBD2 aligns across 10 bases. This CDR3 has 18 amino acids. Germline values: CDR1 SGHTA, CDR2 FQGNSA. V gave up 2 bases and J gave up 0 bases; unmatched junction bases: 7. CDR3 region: CASSLYGASGSSYNEQFF. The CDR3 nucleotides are TGTGCCAGCAGCTTATATGGGGCTAGCGGGAGCTCCTACAATGAGCAGTTCTTC.

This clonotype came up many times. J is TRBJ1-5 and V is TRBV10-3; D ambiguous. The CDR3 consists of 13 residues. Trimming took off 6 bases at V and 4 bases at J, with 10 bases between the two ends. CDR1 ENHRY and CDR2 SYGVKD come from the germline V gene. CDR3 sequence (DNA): TGTGCCATCAGGGAGGGCCCAAATCAGCCCCAGCATTTT. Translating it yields CAIREGPNQPQHF.

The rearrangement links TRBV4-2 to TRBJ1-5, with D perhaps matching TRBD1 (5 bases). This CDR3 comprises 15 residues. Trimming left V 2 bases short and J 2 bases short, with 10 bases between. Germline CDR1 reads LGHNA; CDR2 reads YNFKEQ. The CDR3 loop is CASSQKATGNQPQHF. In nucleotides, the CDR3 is TGTGCCAGCAGCCAAAAGGCGACAGGCAATCAGCCCCAGCATTTT.

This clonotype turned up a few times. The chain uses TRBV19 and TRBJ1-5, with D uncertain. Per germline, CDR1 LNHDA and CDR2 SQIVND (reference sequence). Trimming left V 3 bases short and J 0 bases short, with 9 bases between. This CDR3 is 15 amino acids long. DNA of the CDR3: TGTGCCAGTAGTATCGAGGGTCTTAGCAATCAGCCCCAGCATTTT. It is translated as CASSIEGLSNQPQHF.

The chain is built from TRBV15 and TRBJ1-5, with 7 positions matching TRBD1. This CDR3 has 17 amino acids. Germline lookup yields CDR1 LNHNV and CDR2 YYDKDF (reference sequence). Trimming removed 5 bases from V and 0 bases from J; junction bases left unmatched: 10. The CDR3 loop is CATSAWTGRYSNQPQHF. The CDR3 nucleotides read TGTGCCACCAGCGCTTGGACAGGCCGTTATAGCAATCAGCCCCAGCATTTT.

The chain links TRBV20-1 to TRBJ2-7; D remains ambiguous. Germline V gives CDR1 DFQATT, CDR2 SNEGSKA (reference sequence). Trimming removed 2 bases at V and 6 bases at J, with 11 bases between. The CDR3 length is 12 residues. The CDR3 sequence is CSARNLGTEQYF. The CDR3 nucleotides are TGCAGTGCTAGAAATCTTGGCACCGAGCAGTACTTC.

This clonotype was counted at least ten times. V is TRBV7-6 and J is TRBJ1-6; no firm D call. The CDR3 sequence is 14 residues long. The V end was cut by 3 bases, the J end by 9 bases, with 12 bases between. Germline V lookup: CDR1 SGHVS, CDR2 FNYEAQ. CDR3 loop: CASSLTPASSPLHF. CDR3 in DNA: TGTGCCAGCAGCTTGACGCCAGCTAGTTCACCCCTCCACTTT. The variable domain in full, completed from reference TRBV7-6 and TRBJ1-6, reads GAGVSQSPRYKVTKRGQDVALRCDPISGHVSLYWYRQALGQGPEFLTYFNYEAQQDKSGLPNDRFSAERPEGSISTLTIQRTEQRDSAMYRCASSLTPASSPLHFGNGTRLTVT.

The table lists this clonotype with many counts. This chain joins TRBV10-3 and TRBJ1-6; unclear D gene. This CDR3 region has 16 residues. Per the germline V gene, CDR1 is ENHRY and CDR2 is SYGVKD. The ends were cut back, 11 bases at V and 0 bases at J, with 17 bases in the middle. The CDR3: CAVSTQRSSYNSPLHF. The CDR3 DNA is TGTGCCGTCTCCACACAGCGAAGCTCCTATAATTCACCCCTCCACTTT.

CDR3 sequence: CASTPFVAGSDEQYF. CDR3 nucleotide sequence: TGTGCCAGCACCCCATTCGTGGCCGGCAGCGACGAGCAGTACTTC. This chain links TRBV28 with TRBJ2-7; no clear D gene. V lost 7 bases, J lost 5 bases, and 21 bases lay in between. CDR1 is MDHEN, CDR2 SYDVKM, per germline. CDR3 length: 15 residues.

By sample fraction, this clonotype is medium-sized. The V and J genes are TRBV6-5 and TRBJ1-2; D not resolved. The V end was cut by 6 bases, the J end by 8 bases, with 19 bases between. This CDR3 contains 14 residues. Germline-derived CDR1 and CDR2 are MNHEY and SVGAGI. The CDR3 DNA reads TGTGCCAGCAGCCCAGTGGGGATCGGGTACGGCTACACCTTC. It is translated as CASSPVGIGYGYTF.

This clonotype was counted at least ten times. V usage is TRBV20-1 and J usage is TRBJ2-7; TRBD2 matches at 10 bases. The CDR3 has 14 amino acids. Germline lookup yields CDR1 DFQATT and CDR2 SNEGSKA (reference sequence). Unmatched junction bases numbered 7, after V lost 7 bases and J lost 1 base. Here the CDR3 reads CSGKVAGGSYEQYF. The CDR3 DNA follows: TGCAGTGGTAAAGTAGCGGGGGGATCCTACGAGCAGTACTTC.

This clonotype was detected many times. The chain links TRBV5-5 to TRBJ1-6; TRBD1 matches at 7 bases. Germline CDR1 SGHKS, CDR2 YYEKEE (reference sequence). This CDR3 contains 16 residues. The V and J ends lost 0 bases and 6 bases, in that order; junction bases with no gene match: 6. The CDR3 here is CASSLVQGGSNSPLHF. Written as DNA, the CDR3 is TGTGCCAGCAGCTTGGTTCAGGGGGGAAGTAATTCACCCCTCCACTTT.

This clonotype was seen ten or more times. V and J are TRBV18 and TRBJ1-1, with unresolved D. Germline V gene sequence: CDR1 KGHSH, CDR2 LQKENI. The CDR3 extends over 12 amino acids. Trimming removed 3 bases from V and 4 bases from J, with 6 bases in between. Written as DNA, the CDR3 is TGTGCCAGCTCACCGAGCGGCACTGAAGCTTTCTTT. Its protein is CASSPSGTEAFF. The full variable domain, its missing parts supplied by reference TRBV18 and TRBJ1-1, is NAGVMQNPRHLVRRRGQEARLRCSPMKGHSHVYWYRQLPEEGLKFMVYLQKENIIDESGMPKERFSAEFPKEGPSILRIQQVVRGDSAAYFCASSPSGTEAFFGQGTRLTVV.